This T cell receptor beta chain was identified in a study of identical twins. MiXCR, applied by TCRdb to the 5' RACE reads, yields one record per CDR3 protein. The sample includes roughly 720,000 distinct CDR3 sequences, about 18% of them seen just once. This clonotype occurred a few times. The length of the CDR3 is 14 residues. V shed 2 bases and J shed 7 bases, with 14 bases lying between them. In addition, the sample was reused for a study of T cells expressing NK-cell markers. As that report states: Within the sequenced cohort of eight donors, seven exhibited HCMV seropositivity and one was seronegative.

The clonotype comes from a woman between 18 and 29 years old in good health. The V call is TRBV12-3 or TRBV12-4, the J call TRBJ1-2; a possible D gene is TRBD1 (6 bases). Specimen: PBMCs. CDR3 DNA sequence: TGTGCCAGCAGTTTACGAGCAGGGGCTGCTGGCTACACCTTC. Translation gives CASSLRAGAAGYTF.